The 26 T cell receptor beta chains below all came from one sample that was sequenced in a study of OX40 agonist ivuxolimab in advanced cancers. Data came from immunoSEQ multiplex PCR; TCRdb stores just in-frame clones and leaves some out. This table has about 73,000 clones, almost 90% appearing once. The starting material was CD4+ or CD8+ T cells sorted from blood, obtained in a trial of the OX40 agonist ivuxolimab. These receptors all come from an adult with an advanced solid tumor such as melanoma, head and neck, liver or kidney cancer.

The chain uses TRBV5-1 and TRBJ2-1; D unresolved. Germline V lookup: CDR1 SGHRS, CDR2 YFSETQ. V lost 0 bases to trimming and J lost 5 bases, with 12 bases between them. The CDR3 is made up of 15 amino acids. The CDR3 is CASSLERLSDNEQFF. The CDR3 coding sequence is TGCGCCAGCAGCTTGGAAAGGTTGTCCGACAATGAGCAGTTCTTC.

The chain combines TRBV5-4 with TRBJ2-1; D might be TRBD2 (6 bases). This CDR3 comprises 15 residues. Trimming removed 0 bases from V and 6 bases from J, with 13 bases in between. Germline values: CDR1 SGHNT, CDR2 YYREEE (reference sequence). DNA for the CDR3: TGTGCCAGCAGCTTGGTTAGTAGCGGAGGCAATGAGCAGTTCTTC. Its protein is CASSLVSSGGNEQFF.

This clone was counted only a few times. This sequence joins TRBV19 and TRBJ1-1, with TRBD1 matching 7 bases. This CDR3 is 13 amino acids long. J gave up 9 bases and V 5 bases, and 9 bases lay outside the gene matches. Germline lookup yields CDR1 LNHDA and CDR2 SQIVND (reference sequence). CDR3 amino acids: CASSVDRASKAFF. The CDR3 bases are TGTGCCAGTAGTGTCGACAGGGCAAGTAAAGCTTTCTTT.

The chain has TRBV2 and TRBJ2-5; 9 nucleotides line up with TRBD1. Germline V gene sequence: CDR1 SNHLY, CDR2 FYNNEI. The CDR3 has 15 residues. After removal of 5 bases from V and 3 bases from J, the junction contained 7 bases not matched to a gene. The CDR3 region has the DNA TGTGCCAGCAGTTTTTCGGGACAGGGTAAAGAGACCCAGTACTTC. Its protein product is CASSFSGQGKETQYF.

V gene TRBV21-1 combines with J gene TRBJ2-7; no check of the table's D call, TRBD2, against the DNA was made. TRBV21-1 is recorded as a pseudogene. This CDR3 region has 20 residues. The CDR3 DNA follows: TGTGCCAGCAGCAAAAAAGGACGCGGACTAGCGGGAGGCGGGGTGGGGGAGCAGTACTTC. Translated, it gives CASSKKGRGLAGGGVGEQYF.

This chain links TRBV25-1 with TRBJ1-4; D is possibly TRBD1 (5 bases). Trimming removed 1 base at V and 5 bases at J, with 8 bases between. CDR3 length: 14 amino acids. CDR1 is MGHDK and CDR2 is SYGVNS in the germline V gene. The DNA of the CDR3 is TGTGCCAGCAGTGAATCGGGGCGGAATGAAAAACTGTTTTTT. This encodes CASSESGRNEKLFF.

V gene TRBV7-9 combines with J gene TRBJ1-2; D is unresolved. The CDR3 is 15 residues long. Trimming pared 3 bases from V and 4 bases from J, leaving 15 bases between. CDR1 is SEHNR and CDR2 is FQNEAQ in the germline V gene (reference sequence). CDR3 sequence: CASSLVRGSGYGYTF. Here the CDR3 DNA reads TGTGCCAGCAGCTTGGTCCGGGGTTCGGGCTATGGCTACACCTTC.

The CDR3 DNA reads TGTGCCAGTAGTCCGGAAGGGCCCAGCCAGTGGCTTGCGTATGGCTACACCTTC. Translated, it gives CASSPEGPSQWLAYGYTF. The chain links TRBV19 to TRBJ1-2; D call uncertain. V lost 5 bases and J lost 5, with 27 bases in between. The length of the CDR3 is 18 residues. Germline V gene sequence: CDR1 LNHDA, CDR2 SQIVND (reference sequence).

The rearrangement links TRBV9 to TRBJ2-3; maybe TRBD1 (6 bases). The CDR3 contains 16 residues. Per the germline V gene, CDR1 is SGDLS and CDR2 is YYNGEE. V was trimmed by 0 bases and J by 3 bases, leaving 14 bases between them. In DNA form, the CDR3 reads TGTGCCAGCAGCGTAGTACCCCAGGGGAGTACAGATACGCAGTATTTT. This codes for CASSVVPQGSTDTQYF.

The rearrangement joins TRBV6-5 to TRBJ1-1; 8 nucleotides align to TRBD1. CDR3 length: 13 amino acids. J gave up 5 bases and V 6 bases, and 5 bases lay outside the gene matches. CDR1 is MNHEY and CDR2 is SVGAGI in the germline V gene. The CDR3 DNA sequence: TGTGCCAGCAGCACAGGGGGGAATACTGAAGCTTTCTTT. Translated: CASSTGGNTEAFF.

The rearrangement joins TRBV29-1 to TRBJ2-3, with TRBD1 matching 8 bases. The CDR3 totals 12 residues. Germline CDR1 SQVTM, CDR2 ANQGSEA. V lost 6 bases and J lost 1; bases outside the gene matches: 0. The CDR3 here is CSVDRGTDTQYF. The CDR3 DNA is TGCAGCGTGGACAGGGGCACAGATACGCAGTATTTT.

The J gene is TRBJ2-4, the V gene TRBV28; no clear D. Germline V lookup: CDR1 MDHEN, CDR2 SYDVKM. Trimming took off 5 bases at V and 0 bases at J, with 17 bases between the two ends. The CDR3 covers 17 residues. The CDR3 region is CASSPPRWRIAKNIQYF. CDR3 sequence (DNA): TGTGCCAGCAGTCCCCCCCGATGGAGAATAGCCAAAAACATTCAGTACTTC.

The rearrangement joins TRBV2 to TRBJ2-7; 8 nucleotides align to TRBD2. The CDR3 runs 17 residues. With 7 bases clipped from V and 4 bases from J, the junction kept 18 bases outside the gene matches. Germline CDR1 is SNHLY and CDR2 is FYNNEI. CDR3: CASTGPPGTSLLYEQYF. CDR3 coding DNA: TGTGCCAGCACGGGACCCCCCGGGACTAGTCTGTTGTACGAGCAGTACTTC. Complete variable domain (other parts from reference TRBV2 and TRBJ2-7): EPEVTQTPSHQVTQMGQEVILRCVPISNHLYFYWYRQILGQKVEFLVSFYNNEISEKSEIFDDQFSVERPDGSNFTLKIRSTKLEDSAMYFCASTGPPGTSLLYEQYFGPGTRLTVT.

The chain links TRBV11-2 to TRBJ2-7, with unresolved D. CDR3 length equals 14 residues. V gave up 1 base and J gave up 0 bases, with 7 bases separating them. The V gene's germline CDR1 is SGHAT and CDR2 FQNNGV. The CDR3 protein is CASSLGVFSYEQYF. CDR3 nucleotides: TGTGCCAGCAGCTTAGGTGTGTTCTCCTACGAGCAGTACTTC.

CDR3: CASRNRGPLYNEQFF. CDR3 DNA: TGTGCCAGTAGGAACAGGGGGCCCCTTTACAATGAGCAGTTCTTC. This chain links TRBV19 with TRBJ2-1; 9 bases fit TRBD1. The germline V gene has CDR1 LNHDA and CDR2 SQIVND (reference sequence). The CDR3 runs 15 residues. V shed 6 bases, J shed 4 bases, and the junction held 7 bases outside the gene matches.

V gene TRBV7-8 combines with J gene TRBJ1-1; 7 nucleotides line up with TRBD1. CDR1 and CDR2 (germline): SGHVS, FQNEAQ. V lost 1 base and J lost 5; bases outside the gene matches: 7. The CDR3 has 15 amino acids. The CDR3 DNA sequence: TGTGCCAGCAGCTTAGAAGGCAGGGGGGGAACTGAAGCTTTCTTT. The encoded protein is CASSLEGRGGTEAFF.

The chain is built from TRBV11-2 and TRBJ2-2; a possible D gene is TRBD2 (5 bases). Germline-derived CDR1 and CDR2 are SGHAT and FQNNGV. The CDR3 length is 13 residues. Trimming took off 8 bases at V and 1 base at J, with 8 bases between the two ends. CDR3 in amino acids: CASQGGNTGELFF. DNA of the CDR3: TGTGCCAGCCAAGGAGGGAACACCGGGGAGCTGTTTTTT.

The rearrangement joins TRBV19 to TRBJ1-5; the D is unclear. Germline V gives CDR1 LNHDA, CDR2 SQIVND (reference sequence). The CDR3 consists of 15 residues. V dropped 3 bases and J dropped 7 bases, with 16 bases sitting between them. In DNA form, the CDR3 reads TGTGCCAGTAGTATCCGGCCCCCCCTCGACCAGCCCCAGCATTTT. Protein product: CASSIRPPLDQPQHF.

V is TRBV9 and J is TRBJ2-4; TRBD1 agrees at 9 bases. Germline V gene lookup returns CDR1 SGDLS and CDR2 YYNGEE. CDR3 length: 15 residues. The junction had 6 bases not matched to a gene; V was cut back by 4 bases and J by 4 bases. The CDR3 coding sequence is TGTGCCAGCAGCTCTCCCGGGACAGGGAAAAACATTCAGTACTTC. This sequence encodes CASSSPGTGKNIQYF.

This clone is medium-sized in the sample. This chain uses TRBV19 with TRBJ1-1, with D possibly TRBD1 on 5 matching bases. This CDR3 has 13 residues. Germline V lookup: CDR1 LNHDA, CDR2 SQIVND (reference sequence). The V end lost 5 bases, the J end lost 3 bases, and 10 bases lay between the germline ends. CDR3 amino acids: CASSRGTDTEAFF. CDR3 DNA sequence: TGTGCCAGTAGTCGAGGGACGGACACTGAAGCTTTCTTT. Variable domain in full (rest from reference TRBV19 and TRBJ1-1): DGGITQSPKYLFRKEGQNVTLSCEQNLNHDAMYWYRQDPGQGLRLIYYSQIVNDFQKGDIAEGYSVSREKKESFPLTVTSAQKNPTAFYLCASSRGTDTEAFFGQGTRLTVV.

This clone has a single count. The chain carries TRBV28 and TRBJ1-4; the D is unclear. Per germline, CDR1 MDHEN and CDR2 SYDVKM. The CDR3 covers 15 residues. V lost 3 bases and J lost 4, with 12 bases in between. The CDR3 region has the DNA TGTGCCAGCAGTTTGATCGGCAGACGTAATGAAAAACTGTTTTTT. Protein sequence: CASSLIGRRNEKLFF.

The CDR3 nucleotides are TGTGCCAGCAGCCCGGTAGGGACAGGGTCCTACGAGCAGTACTTC. Translation: CASSPVGTGSYEQYF. The rearrangement links TRBV5-6 to TRBJ2-7, with 9 bases matching TRBD1. The V and J ends lost 4 bases and 1 base, in that order; junction bases with no gene match: 6. Looked up from germline, CDR1 is SGHDT and CDR2 is YYEEEE. The CDR3 consists of 15 residues.

The rearrangement links TRBV19 to TRBJ2-7; D is perhaps TRBD1 (5 bases). The V end was cut by 8 bases, the J end by 7 bases, with 27 bases between. CDR3 length equals 16 residues. In germline, CDR1 is LNHDA, CDR2 SQIVND (reference sequence). CDR3 sequence: CASQSPRQGKKEEQYF. The CDR3 DNA sequence: TGTGCCAGTCAATCCCCCCGGCAGGGTAAAAAGGAAGAGCAGTACTTC.

The chain links TRBV19 to TRBJ2-3, with D possibly TRBD1 on 5 matching bases. This CDR3 is built from 16 residues. Trimming left V 4 bases short and J 0 bases short, with 14 bases between. Germline assignment: CDR1 LNHDA and CDR2 SQIVND (reference sequence). CDR3 sequence (DNA): TGTGCCAGTAGTAGGTCGTGGGGCCCTAGCACAGATACGCAGTATTTT. Protein product: CASSRSWGPSTDTQYF.

The CDR3 region is CAWSPPPWGYTF. For the CDR3, the DNA is TGTGCCTGGAGTCCCCCCCCATGGGGCTACACCTTC. The rearrangement links TRBV30 to TRBJ1-2; D not resolved. The V gene's germline CDR1 is GTSNPN and CDR2 SVGIG (reference sequence). This CDR3 is built from 12 residues. Trimming pared 2 bases from V and 8 bases from J, leaving 12 bases between.

The genes are TRBV4-1 and TRBJ1-5; weak D call: TRBD1 (6 bases). The length of the CDR3 is 17 residues. V lost 1 base, J lost 1 base, and 14 bases lay in between. Per the germline V gene, CDR1 is MGHRA and CDR2 is YSYEKL. CDR3 sequence reads: CASSQGVRGGSNQPQHF. In DNA, the CDR3 is TGCGCCAGCAGCCAAGGAGTCAGGGGAGGGAGCAATCAGCCCCAGCATTTT.